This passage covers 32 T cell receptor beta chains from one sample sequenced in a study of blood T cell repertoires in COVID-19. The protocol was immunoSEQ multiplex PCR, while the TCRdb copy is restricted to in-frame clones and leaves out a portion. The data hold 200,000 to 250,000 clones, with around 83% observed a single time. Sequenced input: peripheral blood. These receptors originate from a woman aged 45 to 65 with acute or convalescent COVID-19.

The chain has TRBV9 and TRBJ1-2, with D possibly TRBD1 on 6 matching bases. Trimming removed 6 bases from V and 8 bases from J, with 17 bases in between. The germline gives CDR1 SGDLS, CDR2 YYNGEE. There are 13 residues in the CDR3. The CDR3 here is CASNPAGGGGYTF. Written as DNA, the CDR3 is TGTGCCAGCAACCCAGCGGGGGGCGGAGGCTACACCTTC.

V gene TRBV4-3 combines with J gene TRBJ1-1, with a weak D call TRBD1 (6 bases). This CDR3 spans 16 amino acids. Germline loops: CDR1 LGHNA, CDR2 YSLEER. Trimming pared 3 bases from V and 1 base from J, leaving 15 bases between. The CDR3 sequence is CASSHGEGVENTEAFF. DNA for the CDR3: TGCGCCAGCAGCCACGGAGAGGGGGTGGAGAACACTGAAGCTTTCTTT.

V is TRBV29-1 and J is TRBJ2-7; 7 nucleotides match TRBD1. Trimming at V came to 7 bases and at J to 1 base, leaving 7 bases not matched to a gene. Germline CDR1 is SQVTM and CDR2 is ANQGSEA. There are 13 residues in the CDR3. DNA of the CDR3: TGCAGCGCCACCCCGACAGGGTCCTACGAGCAGTACTTC. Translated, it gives CSATPTGSYEQYF.

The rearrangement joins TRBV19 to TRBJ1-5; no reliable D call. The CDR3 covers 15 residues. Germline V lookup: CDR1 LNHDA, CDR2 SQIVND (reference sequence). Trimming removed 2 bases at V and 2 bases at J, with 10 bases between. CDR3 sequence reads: CASSITRSGNQPQHF. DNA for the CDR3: TGTGCCAGTAGTATAACGAGGTCGGGCAATCAGCCCCAGCATTTT.

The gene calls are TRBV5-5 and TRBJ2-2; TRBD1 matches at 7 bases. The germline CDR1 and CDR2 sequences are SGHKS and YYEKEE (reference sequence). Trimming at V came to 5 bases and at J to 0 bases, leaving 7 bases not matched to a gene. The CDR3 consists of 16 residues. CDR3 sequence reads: CASSSTGNTNTGELFF. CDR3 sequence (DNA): TGTGCCAGCAGTTCGACAGGGAATACGAACACCGGGGAGCTGTTTTTT.

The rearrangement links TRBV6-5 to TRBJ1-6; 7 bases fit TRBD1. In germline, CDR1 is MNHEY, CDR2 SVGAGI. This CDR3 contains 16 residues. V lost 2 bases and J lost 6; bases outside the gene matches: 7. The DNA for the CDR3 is TGTGCCAGCAGTTACCACCACCAGGGGGGTAATTCACCCCTCCACTTT. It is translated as CASSYHHQGGNSPLHF.

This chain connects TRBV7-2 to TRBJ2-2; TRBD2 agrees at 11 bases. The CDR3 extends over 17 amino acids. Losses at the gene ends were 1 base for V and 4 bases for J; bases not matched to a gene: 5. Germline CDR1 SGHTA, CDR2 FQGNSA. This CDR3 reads CASSLVAGGLGTGELFF. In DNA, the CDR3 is TGTGCCAGCAGCTTAGTAGCGGGGGGGCTTGGCACCGGGGAGCTGTTTTTT.

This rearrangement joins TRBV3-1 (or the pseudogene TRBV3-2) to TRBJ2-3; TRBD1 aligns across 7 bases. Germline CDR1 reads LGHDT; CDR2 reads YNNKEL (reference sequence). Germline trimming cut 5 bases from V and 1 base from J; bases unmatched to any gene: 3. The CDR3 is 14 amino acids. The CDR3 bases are TGTGCCAGCAGCAGACAGGGACGCACAGATACGCAGTATTTT. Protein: CASSRQGRTDTQYF.

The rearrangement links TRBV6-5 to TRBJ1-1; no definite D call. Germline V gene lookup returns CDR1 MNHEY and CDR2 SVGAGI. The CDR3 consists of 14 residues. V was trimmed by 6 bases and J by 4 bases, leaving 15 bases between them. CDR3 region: CASRLQAIATEAFF. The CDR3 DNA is TGTGCCAGCAGACTCCAGGCCATCGCCACTGAAGCTTTCTTT.

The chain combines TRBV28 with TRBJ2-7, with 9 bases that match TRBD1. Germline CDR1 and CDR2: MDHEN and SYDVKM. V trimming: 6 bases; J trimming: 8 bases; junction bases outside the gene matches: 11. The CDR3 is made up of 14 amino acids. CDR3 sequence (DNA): TGTGCCAGCAGGCTCGGGACAGGGCTTTACCAGCAGTACTTC. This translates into CASRLGTGLYQQYF.

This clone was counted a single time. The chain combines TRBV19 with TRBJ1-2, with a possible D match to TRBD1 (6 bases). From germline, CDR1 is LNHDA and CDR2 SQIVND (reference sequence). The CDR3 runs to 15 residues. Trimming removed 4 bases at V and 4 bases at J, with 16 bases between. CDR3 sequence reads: CASSTTGQTSYGYTF. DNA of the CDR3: TGTGCCAGTAGTACAACCGGACAGACATCCTATGGCTACACCTTC.

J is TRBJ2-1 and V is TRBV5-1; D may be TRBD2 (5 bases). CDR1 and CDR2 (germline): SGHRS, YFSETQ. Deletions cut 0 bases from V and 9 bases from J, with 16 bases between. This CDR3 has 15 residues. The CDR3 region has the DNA TGCGCCAGCAGCTTGGCCAAGCCGGGGTTGAGTGAGCAGTTCTTC. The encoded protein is CASSLAKPGLSEQFF.

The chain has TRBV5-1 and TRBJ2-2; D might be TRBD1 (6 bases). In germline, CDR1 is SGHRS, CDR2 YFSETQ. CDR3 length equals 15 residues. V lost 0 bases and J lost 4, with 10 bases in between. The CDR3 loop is CASSLDRTATGELFF. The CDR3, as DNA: TGCGCCAGCAGCTTGGACAGGACAGCCACCGGGGAGCTGTTTTTT.

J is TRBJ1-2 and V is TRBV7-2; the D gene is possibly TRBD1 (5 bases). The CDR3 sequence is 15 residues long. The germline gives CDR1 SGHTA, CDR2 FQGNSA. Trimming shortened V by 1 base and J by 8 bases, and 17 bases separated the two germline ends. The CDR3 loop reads CASSLVGTPSRGYTF. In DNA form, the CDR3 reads TGTGCCAGCAGCTTAGTAGGGACTCCCTCGAGAGGCTACACCTTC.

The CDR3 nucleotides are TGTGCCAGCAGTGAAAACGAACAGGGGTGGGAAAAACTGTTTTTT. This codes for CASSENEQGWEKLFF. V is TRBV6-1 and J is TRBJ1-4; 7 positions match TRBD1. J lost 8 bases, V lost 2 bases, and 8 bases had no gene match. Germline CDR1 reads MNHNS; CDR2 reads SASEGT. The CDR3 is 15 amino acids.

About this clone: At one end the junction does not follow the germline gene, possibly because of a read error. The CDR3 region has the DNA TGTGCCAGCAGCCAGGGGTGGAGGAACGCTGAAGCTTTCTTT. It codes for CASSQGWRNAEAFF. The V and J genes are TRBV5-4 and TRBJ1-1, with D possibly matching TRBD1 (6 bases). In germline, CDR1 is SGHNT, CDR2 YYREEE (reference sequence). This CDR3 is built from 14 residues.

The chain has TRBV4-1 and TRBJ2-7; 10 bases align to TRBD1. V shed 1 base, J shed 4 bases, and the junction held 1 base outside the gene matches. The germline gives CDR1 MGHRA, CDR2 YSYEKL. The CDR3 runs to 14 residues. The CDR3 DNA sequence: TGCGCCAGCAGCCAAGCGGGACAGGGGTACGAGCAGTACTTC. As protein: CASSQAGQGYEQYF.

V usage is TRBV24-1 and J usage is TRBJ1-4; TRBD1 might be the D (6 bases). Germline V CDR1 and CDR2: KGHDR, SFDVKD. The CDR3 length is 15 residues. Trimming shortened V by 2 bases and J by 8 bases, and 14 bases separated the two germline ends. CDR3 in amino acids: CATSDSGLRGEKLFF. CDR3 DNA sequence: TGTGCCACCAGTGATTCGGGCCTGAGGGGGGAAAAACTGTTTTTT.

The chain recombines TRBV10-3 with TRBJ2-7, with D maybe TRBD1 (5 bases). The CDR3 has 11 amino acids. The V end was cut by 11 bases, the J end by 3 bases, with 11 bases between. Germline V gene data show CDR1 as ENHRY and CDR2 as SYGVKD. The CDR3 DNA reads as TGTGCCTCCAGGGTTAACTACGAGCAGTACTTC. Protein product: CASRVNYEQYF.

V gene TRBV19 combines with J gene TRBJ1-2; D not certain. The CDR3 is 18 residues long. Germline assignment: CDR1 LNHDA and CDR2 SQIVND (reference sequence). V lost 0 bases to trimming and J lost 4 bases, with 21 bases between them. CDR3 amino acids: CASSIDARGAGPGYGYTF. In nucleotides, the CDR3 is TGTGCCAGTAGTATAGACGCAAGAGGTGCTGGTCCTGGCTATGGCTACACCTTC.

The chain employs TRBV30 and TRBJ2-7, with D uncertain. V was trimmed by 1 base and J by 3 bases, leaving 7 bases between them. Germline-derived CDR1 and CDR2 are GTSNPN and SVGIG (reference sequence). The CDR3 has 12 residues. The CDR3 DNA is TGTGCCTGGAGTGCCACTTTCTACGAGCAGTACTTC. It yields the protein CAWSATFYEQYF.

The CDR3 region is CASSREVANTEAFF. The CDR3 DNA is TGTGCCAGCAGCCGAGAGGTTGCGAACACTGAAGCTTTCTTT. J is TRBJ1-1 and V is TRBV5-5; the D is unclear. The CDR3 is 14 amino acids. V dropped 4 bases and J dropped 1 base, with 11 bases sitting between them. Germline V gene sequence: CDR1 SGHKS, CDR2 YYEKEE (reference sequence). The full variable domain, with the rest looked up from reference TRBV5-5 and TRBJ1-1, is DAGVTQSPTHLIKTRGQQVTLRCSPISGHKSVSWYQQVLGQGPQFIFQYYEKEERGRGNFPDRFSARQFPNYSSELNVNALLLGDSALYLCASSREVANTEAFFGQGTRLTVV.

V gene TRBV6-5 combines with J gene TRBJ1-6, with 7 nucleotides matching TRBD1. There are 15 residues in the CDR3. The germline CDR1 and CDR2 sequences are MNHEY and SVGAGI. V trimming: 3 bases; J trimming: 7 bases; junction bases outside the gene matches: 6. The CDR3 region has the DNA TGTGCCAGCAGTTATTCGGGACAGCTGAATTCACCCCTCCACTTT. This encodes CASSYSGQLNSPLHF.

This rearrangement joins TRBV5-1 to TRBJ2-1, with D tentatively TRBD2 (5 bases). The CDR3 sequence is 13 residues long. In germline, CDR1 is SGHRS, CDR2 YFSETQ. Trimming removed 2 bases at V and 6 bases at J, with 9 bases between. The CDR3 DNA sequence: TGCGCCAGCAGCTTAGAGGGTCTCAATGAGCAGTTCTTC. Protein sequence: CASSLEGLNEQFF. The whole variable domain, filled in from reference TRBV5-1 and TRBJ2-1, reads KAGVTQTPRYLIKTRGQQVTLSCSPISGHRSVSWYQQTPGQGLQFLFEYFSETQRNKGNFPGRFSGRQFSNSRSEMNVSTLELGDSALYLCASSLEGLNEQFFGPGTRLTVL.

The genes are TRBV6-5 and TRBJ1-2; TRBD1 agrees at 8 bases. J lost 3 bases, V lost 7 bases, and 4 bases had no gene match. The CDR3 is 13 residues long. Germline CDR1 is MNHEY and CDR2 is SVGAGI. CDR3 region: CASTMTGDYGYTF. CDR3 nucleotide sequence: TGTGCCAGCACCATGACAGGGGACTATGGCTACACCTTC.

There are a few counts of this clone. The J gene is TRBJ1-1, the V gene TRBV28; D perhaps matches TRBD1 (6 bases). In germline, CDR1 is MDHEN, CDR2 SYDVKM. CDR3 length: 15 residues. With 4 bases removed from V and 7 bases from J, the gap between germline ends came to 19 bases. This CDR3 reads CASSYSAGGRGEAFF. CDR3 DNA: TGTGCCAGCAGTTATTCCGCCGGGGGGCGCGGTGAAGCTTTCTTT.

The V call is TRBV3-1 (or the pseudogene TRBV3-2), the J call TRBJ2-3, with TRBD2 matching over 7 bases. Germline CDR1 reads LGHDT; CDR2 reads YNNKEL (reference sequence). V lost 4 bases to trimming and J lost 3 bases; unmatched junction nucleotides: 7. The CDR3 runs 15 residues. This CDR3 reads CASSPGGPRTDTQYF. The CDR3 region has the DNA TGTGCCAGCAGCCCGGGGGGACCAAGAACAGATACGCAGTATTTT.

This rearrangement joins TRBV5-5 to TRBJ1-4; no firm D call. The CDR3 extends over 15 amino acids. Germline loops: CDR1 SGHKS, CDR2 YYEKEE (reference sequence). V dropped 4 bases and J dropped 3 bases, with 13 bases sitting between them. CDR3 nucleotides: TGTGCCAGCAGCAAAGACCCCCAGGCTAATGAAAAACTGTTTTTT. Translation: CASSKDPQANEKLFF.

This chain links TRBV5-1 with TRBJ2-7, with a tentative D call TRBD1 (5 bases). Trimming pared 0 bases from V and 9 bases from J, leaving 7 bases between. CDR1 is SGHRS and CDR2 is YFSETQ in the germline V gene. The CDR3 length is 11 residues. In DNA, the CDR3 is TGCGCCAGCAGCTTGGGGACATGGCAGTACTTC. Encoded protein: CASSLGTWQYF.

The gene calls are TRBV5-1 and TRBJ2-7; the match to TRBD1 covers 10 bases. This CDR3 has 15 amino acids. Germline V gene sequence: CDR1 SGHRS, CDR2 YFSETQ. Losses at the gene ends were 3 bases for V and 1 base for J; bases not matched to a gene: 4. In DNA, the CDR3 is TGCGCCAGCAGCTCCGGGACAGGGGTATCCTACGAGCAGTACTTC. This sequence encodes CASSSGTGVSYEQYF.

In nucleotides, the CDR3 is TGTGCCAGCAGTTACCGCCAGTTGTCTGAAGCTTTCTTT. Residues: CASSYRQLSEAFF. The chain employs TRBV6-5 and TRBJ1-1; unclear D gene. V was pared by 2 bases and J by 6 bases, with 10 bases between. The CDR3 consists of 13 residues. CDR1 is MNHEY and CDR2 is SVGAGI in the germline V gene.

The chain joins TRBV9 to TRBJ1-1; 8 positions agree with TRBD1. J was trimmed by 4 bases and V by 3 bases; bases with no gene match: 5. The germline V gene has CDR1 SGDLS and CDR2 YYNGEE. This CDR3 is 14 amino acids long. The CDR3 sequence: CASSARTGRTEAFF. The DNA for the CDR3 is TGTGCCAGCAGCGCCCGGACAGGGCGCACTGAAGCTTTCTTT.